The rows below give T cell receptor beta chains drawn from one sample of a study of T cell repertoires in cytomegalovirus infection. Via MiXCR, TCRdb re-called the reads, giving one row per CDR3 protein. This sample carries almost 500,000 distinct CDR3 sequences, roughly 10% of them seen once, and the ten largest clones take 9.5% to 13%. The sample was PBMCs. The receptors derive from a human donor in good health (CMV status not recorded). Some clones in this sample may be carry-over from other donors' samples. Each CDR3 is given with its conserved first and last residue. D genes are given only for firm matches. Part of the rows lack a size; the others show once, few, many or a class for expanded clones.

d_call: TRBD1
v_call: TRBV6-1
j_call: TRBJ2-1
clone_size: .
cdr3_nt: TGTGCCAGCAAGCTACAGGGGGGACGTCACGATGAGCAGTTCTTC
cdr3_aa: CASKLQGGRHDEQFF

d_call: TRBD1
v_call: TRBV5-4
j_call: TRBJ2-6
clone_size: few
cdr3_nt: TGTGCCAGCAGCTTGAACAGGGGGTCTGGGGCCAACGTCCTGACTTTC
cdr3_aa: CASSLNRGSGANVLTF

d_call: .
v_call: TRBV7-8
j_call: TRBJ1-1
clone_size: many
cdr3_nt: TGTGCCAGACGTTGGCCCCAAGCTTTCTTT
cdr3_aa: CARRWPQAFF

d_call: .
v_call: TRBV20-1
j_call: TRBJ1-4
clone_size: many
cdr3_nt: TGCAGTGCTAGAGATGACGACAGGCCCCATGAAAAACTGTTTTTT
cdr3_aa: CSARDDDRPHEKLFF

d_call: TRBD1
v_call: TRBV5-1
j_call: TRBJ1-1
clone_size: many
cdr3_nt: TGCGCCAGCAGCCCTCCGGGACAGGGAGTCTACACTGAAGCTTTCTTT
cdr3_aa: CASSPPGQGVYTEAFF

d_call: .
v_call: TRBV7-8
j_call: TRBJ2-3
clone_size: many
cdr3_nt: TGTGCCAGCAGCTTAGCACCCAGGAGCACAGATACGCAGTATTTT
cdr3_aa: CASSLAPRSTDTQYF

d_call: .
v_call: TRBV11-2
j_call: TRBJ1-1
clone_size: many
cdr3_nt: TGTGCCAGCAGCTTTGCGGGAGAGGATGAAGCTTTCTTT
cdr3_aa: CASSFAGEDEAFF

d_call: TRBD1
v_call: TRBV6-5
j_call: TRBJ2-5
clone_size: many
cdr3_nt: TGTGCCAGCAGTTTACAGGGGGCCGCGGAGACCCAGTACTTC
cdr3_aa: CASSLQGAAETQYF

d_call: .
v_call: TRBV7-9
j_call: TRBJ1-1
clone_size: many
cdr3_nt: TGTGCCAGCAGCCCTTCCGGGGCCATGAACACTGAAGCTTTCTTT
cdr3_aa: CASSPSGAMNTEAFF

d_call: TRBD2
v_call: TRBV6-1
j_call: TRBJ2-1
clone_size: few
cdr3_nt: TGTGCCAGCAGTGAACCAGCGGGAGGGCCGGGCAATGAGCAGTTCTTC
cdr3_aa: CASSEPAGGPGNEQFF

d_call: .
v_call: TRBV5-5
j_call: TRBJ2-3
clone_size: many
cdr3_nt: TGTGCCAGCAGCTACGACAGCAGATCAGATACGCAGTATTTT
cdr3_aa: CASSYDSRSDTQYF

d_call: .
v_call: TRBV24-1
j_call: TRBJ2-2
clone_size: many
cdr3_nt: TGTGCCACCAGTGATTTGAGTCACACCGCCAAGGGGGAGCTGTTTTTT
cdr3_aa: CATSDLSHTAKGELFF

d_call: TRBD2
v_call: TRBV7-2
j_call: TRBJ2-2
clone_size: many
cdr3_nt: TGTGCCAGCAGCGCCCGACTAGCGGGGGGCCTCGCGAACACCGGGGAGCTGTTTTTT
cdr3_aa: CASSARLAGGLANTGELFF

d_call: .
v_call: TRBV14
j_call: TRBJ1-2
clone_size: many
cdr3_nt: TGTGCCAGCAGCCAAGAGCTGGGGGATGGCTACACCTTC
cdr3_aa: CASSQELGDGYTF

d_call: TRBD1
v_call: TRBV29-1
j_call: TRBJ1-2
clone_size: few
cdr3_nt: TGCAGCGTTGAAAGGGACAGGGTCGTCTACACCTTC
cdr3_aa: CSVERDRVVYTF

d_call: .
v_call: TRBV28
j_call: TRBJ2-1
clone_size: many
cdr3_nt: TGTGCCAGCAGTTCTAGGACAGCCTACAATGAGCAGTTCTTC
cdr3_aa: CASSSRTAYNEQFF

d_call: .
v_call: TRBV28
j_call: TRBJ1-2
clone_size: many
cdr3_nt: TGTGCCAGCAGTTTACTCGGCAGATATGGCTACACCTTC
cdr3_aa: CASSLLGRYGYTF

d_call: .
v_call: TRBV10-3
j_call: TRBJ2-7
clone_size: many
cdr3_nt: TGTGCCTCCTGGGACACCAGTATCCACGAGCAGTACTTC
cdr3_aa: CASWDTSIHEQYF

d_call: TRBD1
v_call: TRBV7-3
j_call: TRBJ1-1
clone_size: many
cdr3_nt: TGTGCCAGCAGCCCCACGAGGGGGACAGGGGGTTTGAACACTGAAGCTTTCTTT
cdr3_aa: CASSPTRGTGGLNTEAFF

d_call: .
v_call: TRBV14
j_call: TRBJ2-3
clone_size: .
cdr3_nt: TGTGCCAGCAGCCGTCGGGCATATGAAGATACGCAGTATTTT
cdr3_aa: CASSRRAYEDTQYF

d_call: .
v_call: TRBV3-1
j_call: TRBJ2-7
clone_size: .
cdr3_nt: TGTGCCAGCAGCCAAGGGGGTGTCCGGGACTTCGGTTCCGAGCAGTACTTC
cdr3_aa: CASSQGGVRDFGSEQYF

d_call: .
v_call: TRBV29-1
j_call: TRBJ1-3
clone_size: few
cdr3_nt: TGCAGCGTTGGGGGTTCCTCCTCTGGAAACACCATATATTTT
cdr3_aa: CSVGGSSSGNTIYF

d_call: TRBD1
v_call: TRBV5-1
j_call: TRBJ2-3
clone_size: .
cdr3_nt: TGCGCCAGCAGCCAAGACAGGGGTAGCACAGATACGCAGTATTTT
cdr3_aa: CASSQDRGSTDTQYF

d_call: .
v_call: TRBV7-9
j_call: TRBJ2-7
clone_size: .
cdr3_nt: TGTGCCAGCAGCCCACGAATAGTAGGCGAGCAGTACTTC
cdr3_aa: CASSPRIVGEQYF

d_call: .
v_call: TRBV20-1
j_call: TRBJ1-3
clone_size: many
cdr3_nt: TGCGGGACGGGGGTTACGAACTCTGGAAACACCATATATTTT
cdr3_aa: CGTGVTNSGNTIYF

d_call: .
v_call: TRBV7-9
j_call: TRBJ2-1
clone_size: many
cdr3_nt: TGTGCCAGCAGCCCGGTAGCGGTCTACAATGAGCAGTTCTTC
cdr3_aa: CASSPVAVYNEQFF

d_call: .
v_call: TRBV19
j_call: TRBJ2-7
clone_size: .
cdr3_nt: TGTGCCAGTAGTATAGGGGGCACTAGCAACGAGCAGTACTTC
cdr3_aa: CASSIGGTSNEQYF

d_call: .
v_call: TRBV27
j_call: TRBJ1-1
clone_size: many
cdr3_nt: TGTGCCAGCAGAACAGGGTCGCCGGGGAGTGAAGCTTTCTTT
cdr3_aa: CASRTGSPGSEAFF